This T cell receptor beta chain was obtained from a study of blood T cells in healthy people across ages. Using a J-beta primer mix together with a sample-barcoded 5' primer, a second PCR was run for roughly 6 to 12 cycles. One entry per CDR3 protein, called by TCRdb with MiXCR from the 5' RACE reads. Of about 510,000 distinct CDR3 sequences listed, about 28% are singletons. This clonotype was detected a few times. There are 14 residues in the CDR3. The V gene lost 7 bases and the J gene lost 3 bases, with 15 bases spanning the gap. CDR1 is MNHNY and CDR2 is SVGAGI in the germline V gene (reference sequence). In addition, the sample was reused for a study of T cells of mothers and their children.

The chain combines TRBV6-6 with TRBJ1-1, with D tentatively TRBD1 (6 bases). Material for sequencing was blood. The sequence came from a boy aged 2 to 10 in good health. CDR3 region: CASISVGADTEAFF. DNA of the CDR3: TGTGCCAGCATCTCCGTGGGGGCGGACACTGAAGCTTTCTTT.